The clone carrying this TCR beta chain was observed a few times. This sample was taken from a study of T cells in Graves' hyperthyroidism and ophthalmopathy. Study details: At initial diagnosis, before any treatment had begun, peripheral blood was obtained.

Uncontrolled infection, other autoimmune disease, pregnancy or lactation disqualified patients from enrolment. The TCR beta CDR3 regions underwent amplification using RNA transcripts as the source. Initially, a first-round RT-PCR of the TCR CDR3 employed the HTBI primer set. TCRdb independently ran MiXCR on the multiplex PCR reads; one entry per CDR3 protein. The sample lists 650,000 to 850,000 distinct CDR3 sequences; about 17% were seen once. This CDR3 has 16 amino acids. CDR1 is SGHAT and CDR2 is FQNNGV in the germline V gene. The V gene end was trimmed by 5 bases and the J gene end by 3 bases; junction bases not matched to a gene: 8.

Sample: blood. This clonotype originated in a woman aged 50 to 60 with Graves' hyperthyroidism that later progressed to Graves' ophthalmopathy. The chain uses TRBV11-2 and TRBJ2-5; TRBD2 aligns across 11 bases. The CDR3 protein is CASSQLAGGIKETQYF. In nucleotides, the CDR3 is TGTGCCAGCAGCCAGCTAGCGGGGGGCATTAAAGAGACCCAGTACTTC. The complete variable domain, with remaining parts taken from reference TRBV11-2 and TRBJ2-5, reads EAGVAQSPRYKIIEKRQSVAFWCNPISGHATLYWYQQILGQGPKLLIQFQNNGVVDDSQLPKDRFSAERLKGVDSTLKIQPAKLEDSAVYLCASSQLAGGIKETQYFGPGTRLLVL.